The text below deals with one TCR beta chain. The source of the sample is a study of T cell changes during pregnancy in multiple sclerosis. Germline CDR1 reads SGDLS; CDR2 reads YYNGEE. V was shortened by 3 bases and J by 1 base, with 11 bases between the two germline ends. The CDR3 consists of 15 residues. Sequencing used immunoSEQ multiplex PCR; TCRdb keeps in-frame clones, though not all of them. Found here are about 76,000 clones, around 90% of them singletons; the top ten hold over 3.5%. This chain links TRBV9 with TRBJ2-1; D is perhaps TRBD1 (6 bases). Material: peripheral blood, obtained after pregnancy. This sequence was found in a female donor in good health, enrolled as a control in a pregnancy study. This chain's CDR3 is CASSAAGVSYNEQFF. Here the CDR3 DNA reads TGTGCCAGCAGCGCGGCAGGGGTATCCTACAATGAGCAGTTCTTC.